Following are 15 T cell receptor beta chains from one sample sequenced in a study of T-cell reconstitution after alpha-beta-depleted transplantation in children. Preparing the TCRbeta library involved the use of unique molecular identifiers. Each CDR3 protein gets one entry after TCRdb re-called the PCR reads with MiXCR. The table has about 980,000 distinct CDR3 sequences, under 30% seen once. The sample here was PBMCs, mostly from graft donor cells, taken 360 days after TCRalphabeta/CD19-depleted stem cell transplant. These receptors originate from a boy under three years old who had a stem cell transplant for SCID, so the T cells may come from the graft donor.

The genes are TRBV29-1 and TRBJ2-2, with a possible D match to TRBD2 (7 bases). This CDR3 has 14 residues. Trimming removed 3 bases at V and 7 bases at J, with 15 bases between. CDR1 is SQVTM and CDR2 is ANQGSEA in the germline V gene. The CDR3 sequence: CSVDLRGRGGELFF. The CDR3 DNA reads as TGCAGCGTTGATTTGCGGGGGCGAGGCGGGGAGCTGTTTTTT.

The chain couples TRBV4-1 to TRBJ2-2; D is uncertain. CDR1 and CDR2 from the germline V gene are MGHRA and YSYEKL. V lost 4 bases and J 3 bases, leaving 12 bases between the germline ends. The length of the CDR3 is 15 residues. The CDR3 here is CASSLKDGYTGELFF. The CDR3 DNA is TGCGCCAGCAGCCTCAAGGACGGCTACACCGGGGAGCTGTTTTTT.

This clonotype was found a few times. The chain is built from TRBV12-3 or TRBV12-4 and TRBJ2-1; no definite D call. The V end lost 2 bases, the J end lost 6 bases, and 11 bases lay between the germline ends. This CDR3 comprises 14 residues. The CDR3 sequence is CASSLPPYTNEQFF. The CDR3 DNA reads TGTGCCAGCAGTTTACCTCCATACACCAATGAGCAGTTCTTC.

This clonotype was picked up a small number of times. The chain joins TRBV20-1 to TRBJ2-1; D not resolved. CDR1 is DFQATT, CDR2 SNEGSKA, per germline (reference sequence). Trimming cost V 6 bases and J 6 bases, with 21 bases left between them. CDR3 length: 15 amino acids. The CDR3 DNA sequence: TGCAGTGCAATTGACGCTAGTCACCTGCGCAATGAGCAGTTCTTC. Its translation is CSAIDASHLRNEQFF.

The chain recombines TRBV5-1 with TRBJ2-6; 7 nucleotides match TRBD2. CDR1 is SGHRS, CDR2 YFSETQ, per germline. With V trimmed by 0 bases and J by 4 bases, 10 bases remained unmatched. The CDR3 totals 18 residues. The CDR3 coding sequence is TGCGCCAGCAGCTTGGGTCGGGGGGAAAGTAAAGGGGCCAACGTCCTGACTTTC. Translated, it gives CASSLGRGESKGANVLTF.

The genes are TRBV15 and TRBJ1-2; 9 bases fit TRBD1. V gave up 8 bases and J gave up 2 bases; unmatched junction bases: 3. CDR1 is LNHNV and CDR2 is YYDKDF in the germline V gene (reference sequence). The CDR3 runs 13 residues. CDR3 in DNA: TGTGCCACCGGGACAGGGAGGAACTATGGCTACACCTTC. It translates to CATGTGRNYGYTF. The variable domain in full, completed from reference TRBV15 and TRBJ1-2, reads DAMVIQNPRYQVTQFGKPVTLSCSQTLNHNVMYWYQQKSSQAPKLLFHYYDKDFNNEADTPDNFQSRRPNTSFCFLDIRSPGLGDTAMYLCATGTGRNYGYTFGSGTRLTVV.

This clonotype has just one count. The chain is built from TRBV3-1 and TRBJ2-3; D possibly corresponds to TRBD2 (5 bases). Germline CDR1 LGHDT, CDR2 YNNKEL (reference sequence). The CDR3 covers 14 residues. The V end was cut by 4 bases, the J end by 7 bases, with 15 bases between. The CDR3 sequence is CASSLRTPSNTQYF. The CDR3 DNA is TGTGCCAGCAGCCTGAGGACTCCCTCTAATACGCAGTATTTT.

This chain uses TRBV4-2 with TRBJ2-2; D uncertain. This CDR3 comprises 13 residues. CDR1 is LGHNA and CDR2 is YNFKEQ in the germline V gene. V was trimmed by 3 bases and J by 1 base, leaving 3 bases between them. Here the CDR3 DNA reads TGTGCCAGCAGCCATAAGAACACCGGGGAGCTGTTTTTT. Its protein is CASSHKNTGELFF.

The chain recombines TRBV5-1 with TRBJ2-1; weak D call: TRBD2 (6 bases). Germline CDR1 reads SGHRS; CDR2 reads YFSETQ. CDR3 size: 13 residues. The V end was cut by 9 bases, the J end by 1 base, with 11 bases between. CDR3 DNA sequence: TGCGCCACTACGGGGGTTTCCTACAATGAGCAGTTCTTC. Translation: CATTGVSYNEQFF.

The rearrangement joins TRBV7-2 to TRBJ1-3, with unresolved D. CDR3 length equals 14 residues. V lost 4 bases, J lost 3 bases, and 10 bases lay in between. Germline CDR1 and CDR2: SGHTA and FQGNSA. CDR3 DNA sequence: TGTGCCAGCAGCTGGGCCCCGGATGGAAACACCATATATTTT. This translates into CASSWAPDGNTIYF.

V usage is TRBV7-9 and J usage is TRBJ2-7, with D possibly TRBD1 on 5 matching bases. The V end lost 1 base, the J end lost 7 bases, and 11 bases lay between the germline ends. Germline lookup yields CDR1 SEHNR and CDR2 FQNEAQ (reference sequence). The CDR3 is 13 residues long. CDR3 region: CASSLGAKGEQYF. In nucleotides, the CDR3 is TGTGCCAGCAGCTTAGGCGCTAAGGGGGAGCAGTACTTC.

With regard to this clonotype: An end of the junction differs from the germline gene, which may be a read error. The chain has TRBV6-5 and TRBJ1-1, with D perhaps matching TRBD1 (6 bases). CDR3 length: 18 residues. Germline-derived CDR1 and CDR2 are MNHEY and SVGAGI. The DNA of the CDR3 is TGTGCCAGCAGTCACTCCAGAGGGACAACCTCCCCGAACACTGAAGCTTTCTTT. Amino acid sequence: CASSHSRGTTSPNTEAFF.

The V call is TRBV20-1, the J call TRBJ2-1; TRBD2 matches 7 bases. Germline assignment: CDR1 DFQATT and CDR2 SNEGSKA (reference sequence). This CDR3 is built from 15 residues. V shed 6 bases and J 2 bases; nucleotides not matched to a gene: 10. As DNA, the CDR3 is TGCAGTGCCGAGGCCGGGACTACCACCTACAATGAGCAGTTCTTC. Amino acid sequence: CSAEAGTTTYNEQFF.

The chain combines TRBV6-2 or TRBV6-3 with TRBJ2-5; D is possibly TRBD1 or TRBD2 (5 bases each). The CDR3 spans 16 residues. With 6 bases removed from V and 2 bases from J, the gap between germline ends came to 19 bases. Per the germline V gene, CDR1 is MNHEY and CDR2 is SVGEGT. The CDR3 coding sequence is TGTGCCAGCAGCCTCGGGGCCCATCGGCCGCAAGAGACCCAGTACTTC. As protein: CASSLGAHRPQETQYF.

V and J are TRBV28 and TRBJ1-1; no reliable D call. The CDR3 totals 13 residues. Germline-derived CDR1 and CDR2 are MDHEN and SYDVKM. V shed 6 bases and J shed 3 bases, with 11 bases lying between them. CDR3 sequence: CASRAARDTEAFF. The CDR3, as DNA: TGTGCCAGCAGGGCGGCGCGGGACACTGAAGCTTTCTTT. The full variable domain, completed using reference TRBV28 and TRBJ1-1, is DVKVTQSSRYLVKRTGEKVFLECVQDMDHENMFWYRQDPGLGLRLIYFSYDVKMKEKGDIPEGYSVSREKKERFSLILESASTNQTSMYLCASRAARDTEAFFGQGTRLTVV.